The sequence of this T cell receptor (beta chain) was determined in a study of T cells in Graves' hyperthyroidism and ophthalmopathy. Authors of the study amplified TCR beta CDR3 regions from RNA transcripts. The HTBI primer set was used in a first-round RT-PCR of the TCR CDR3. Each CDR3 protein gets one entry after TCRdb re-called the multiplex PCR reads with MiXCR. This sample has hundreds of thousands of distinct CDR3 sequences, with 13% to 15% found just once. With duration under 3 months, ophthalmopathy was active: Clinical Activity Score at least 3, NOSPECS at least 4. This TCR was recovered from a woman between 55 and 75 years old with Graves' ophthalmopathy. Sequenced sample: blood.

CDR3: CASSWLQGARNTIYF. The CDR3 coding sequence is TGTGCCAGCAGTTGGCTACAGGGGGCGCGGAACACCATATATTTT. V gene TRBV6-1 combines with J gene TRBJ1-3; 9 bases line up with TRBD1. V trimming: 5 bases; J trimming: 7 bases; junction bases outside the gene matches: 9. The CDR3 consists of 15 residues. The germline gives CDR1 MNHNS, CDR2 SASEGT.